The 21 T cell receptor beta chains below were found in one sample sequenced in a study of blood T cell repertoires in COVID-19. TCRdb keeps only in-frame clones here, not all; method: immunoSEQ multiplex PCR. Found here are roughly 100,000 clones, roughly 87% of them singletons; the top ten hold 6.2%. The sequenced material came from peripheral blood. Receptors were obtained from a human donor in a cohort sampled during active COVID-19.

This sequence joins TRBV11-2 and TRBJ2-3, with 8 bases lining up with TRBD2. Germline V lookup: CDR1 SGHAT, CDR2 FQNNGV. The CDR3 loop spans 17 amino acids. V trimming: 4 bases; J trimming: 0 bases; junction bases outside the gene matches: 9. This CDR3 reads CASSSRPGGLSTDTQYF. CDR3 sequence (DNA): TGTGCCAGCAGCTCCAGACCGGGGGGGCTTAGCACAGATACGCAGTATTTT.

This chain connects TRBV5-1 to TRBJ2-7; TRBD2 matches 13 bases. The CDR3 loop spans 17 amino acids. Per germline, CDR1 SGHRS and CDR2 YFSETQ. Losses at the gene ends were 4 bases for V and 0 bases for J; bases not matched to a gene: 7. Written as DNA, the CDR3 is TGCGCCAGCAGCCCCAGGACTAGCGGGAGCCTCTCCTACGAGCAGTACTTC. This sequence encodes CASSPRTSGSLSYEQYF.

V gene TRBV7-8 combines with J gene TRBJ1-5; D is possibly TRBD1 (5 bases). This CDR3 contains 15 residues. The germline V gene has CDR1 SGHVS and CDR2 FQNEAQ. Between the trimmed V and J ends, which lost 3 bases and 1 base, there was a span of 10 bases. In DNA form, the CDR3 reads TGTGCCAGCAGCTTTACAGGACGAAGCAATCAGCCCCAGCATTTT. It codes for CASSFTGRSNQPQHF.

This clone was observed a handful of times. J is TRBJ1-5 and V is TRBV6-4, with 8 bases identical to TRBD1. Germline V gives CDR1 MRHNA, CDR2 SNTAGT. There are 17 residues in the CDR3. After removal of 4 bases from V and 2 bases from J, the junction contained 10 bases not matched to a gene. DNA for the CDR3: TGTGCCAGCAGTGTACGGCGACAGGGGAAGGGCAATCAGCCCCAGCATTTT. Translating it yields CASSVRRQGKGNQPQHF.

This clone was seen once. The V call is TRBV15, the J call TRBJ2-1, with D possibly TRBD2 on 6 matching bases. Trimming cost V 2 bases and J 6 bases, with 17 bases left between them. Germline lookup yields CDR1 LNHNV and CDR2 YYDKDF (reference sequence). The CDR3 is 16 residues long. The CDR3 here is CATSRWSGGMGNEQFF. CDR3 nucleotides: TGTGCCACCAGCAGATGGAGCGGCGGGATGGGCAATGAGCAGTTCTTC.

The chain links TRBV24-1 to TRBJ2-5; 7 positions match TRBD2. Germline CDR1 reads KGHDR; CDR2 reads SFDVKD. The CDR3 runs to 15 residues. V lost 3 bases, J lost 5 bases, and 8 bases stayed unmatched. The CDR3 region is CATSDPLRGVETQYF. DNA of the CDR3: TGTGCCACCAGTGATCCCCTTCGGGGGGTGGAGACCCAGTACTTC.

V is TRBV6-4 and J is TRBJ2-7; D is ambiguous. In germline, CDR1 is MRHNA, CDR2 SNTAGT. This CDR3 region has 14 residues. V was cut by 7 bases and J by 5 bases, with 18 bases left in between. In nucleotides, the CDR3 is TGTGCCAGCACCCCCGCTGGGCAGGCAAACGAGCAGTACTTC. This codes for CASTPAGQANEQYF.

The J gene is TRBJ2-3, the V gene TRBV28; 7 bases fit TRBD2. The CDR3 length is 15 residues. The germline CDR1 and CDR2 sequences are MDHEN and SYDVKM. V lost 8 bases to trimming and J lost 6 bases; unmatched junction nucleotides: 14. This chain's CDR3 is CASPPGRGDVDTQYF. The CDR3 nucleotides are TGTGCCAGCCCCCCCGGTCGGGGGGACGTTGATACGCAGTATTTT.

The V and J genes are TRBV10-3 and TRBJ1-4, with D perhaps matching TRBD1 (5 bases). V was clipped by 0 bases and J by 10 bases, with 18 bases between them. Germline V gene lookup returns CDR1 ENHRY and CDR2 SYGVKD. The CDR3 consists of 16 residues. CDR3: CAISESGGTDDGKLFF. CDR3 nucleotide sequence: TGTGCCATCAGTGAGTCGGGAGGGACGGATGATGGAAAACTGTTTTTT.

V usage is TRBV5-4 and J usage is TRBJ1-4; weak D call: TRBD1 (5 bases). From germline, CDR1 is SGHNT and CDR2 YYREEE (reference sequence). The CDR3 is made up of 16 amino acids. V was trimmed by 5 bases and J by 0 bases, leaving 14 bases between them. The CDR3 protein is CASSFGAGATNEKLFF. As DNA, the CDR3 is TGTGCCAGCAGTTTTGGGGCGGGGGCAACTAATGAAAAACTGTTTTTT.

V and J are TRBV9 and TRBJ2-2, with 10 bases identical to TRBD1. This CDR3 comprises 17 residues. Germline CDR1 is SGDLS and CDR2 is YYNGEE. V was clipped by 0 bases and J by 4 bases; unmatched bases: 6. The CDR3 DNA follows: TGTGCCAGCAGCGTAGTCAGACAGGGGGCGGTCACCGGGGAGCTGTTTTTT. This sequence encodes CASSVVRQGAVTGELFF.

This chain connects TRBV7-8 to TRBJ1-4; a weak D match, TRBD1 (5 bases). Germline V CDR1 and CDR2: SGHVS, FQNEAQ. This CDR3 is built from 15 residues. V was clipped by 0 bases and J by 5 bases, with 10 bases between them. CDR3 in amino acids: CASSLAGGSNEKLFF. CDR3 DNA: TGTGCCAGCAGCTTAGCGGGGGGTTCGAATGAAAAACTGTTTTTT.

The chain couples TRBV25-1 to TRBJ1-2, with D uncertain. V lost 4 bases, J lost 3 bases, and 6 bases lay in between. Germline values: CDR1 MGHDK, CDR2 SYGVNS. The CDR3 has 12 residues. Here the CDR3 DNA reads TGTGCCAGCAGTGGAGATTACTATGGCTACACCTTC. Residues: CASSGDYYGYTF.

DNA of the CDR3: TGTGCCAGCAGCCAAGAATCCTCTGGAGCCACTGAAGCTTTCTTT. Its protein product is CASSQESSGATEAFF. The genes are TRBV3-1 (or the pseudogene TRBV3-2) and TRBJ1-1, with D unclear. Between the trimmed V and J ends, which lost 0 bases and 4 bases, there was a span of 12 bases. The CDR3 totals 15 residues. Per germline, CDR1 LGHDT and CDR2 YNNKEL (reference sequence).

V gene TRBV9 combines with J gene TRBJ2-2; D gene unclear. CDR1 and CDR2 (germline): SGDLS, YYNGEE. Deletions cut 6 bases from V and 4 bases from J, with 13 bases between. The CDR3 has 14 amino acids. The chain's CDR3 is CASNRAPGTGELFF. In DNA form, the CDR3 reads TGTGCCAGCAATCGAGCGCCGGGCACCGGGGAGCTGTTTTTT.

This chain uses TRBV11-2 with TRBJ2-3; D not certain. Germline CDR1 SGHAT, CDR2 FQNNGV. The CDR3 covers 15 residues. The ends were cut back, 5 bases at V and 0 bases at J, with 12 bases in the middle. The CDR3 nucleotides read TGTGCCAGCAGCCTAGGTGACTCTAGCACAGATACGCAGTATTTT. This encodes CASSLGDSSTDTQYF.

This clone was recorded once. This chain uses TRBV6-5 with TRBJ1-1; 7 nucleotides align to TRBD1. V lost 2 bases, J lost 8 bases, and 8 bases stayed unmatched. Germline V CDR1 and CDR2: MNHEY, SVGAGI. The CDR3 is 14 amino acids. This CDR3 is CASSYVEGAQEAFF. The CDR3 DNA reads as TGTGCCAGCAGTTACGTTGAGGGGGCGCAGGAAGCTTTCTTT.

This chain links TRBV19 with TRBJ2-7; 10 nucleotides agree with TRBD2. The CDR3 extends over 14 amino acids. V dropped 7 bases and J dropped 1; count of bases not matched to a gene: 4. In germline, CDR1 is LNHDA, CDR2 SQIVND (reference sequence). The CDR3 DNA is TGTGCCAGTACGGATAGCGGGAGGTCCTACGAGCAGTACTTC. The encoded protein is CASTDSGRSYEQYF. The full variable domain, rest sourced from reference TRBV19 and TRBJ2-7, is DGGITQSPKYLFRKEGQNVTLSCEQNLNHDAMYWYRQDPGQGLRLIYYSQIVNDFQKGDIAEGYSVSREKKESFPLTVTSAQKNPTAFYLCASTDSGRSYEQYFGPGTRLTVT.

J is TRBJ2-7 and V is TRBV19, with TRBD2 identical over 7 bases. This CDR3 has 13 residues. J gave up 5 bases and V 5 bases, and 6 bases lay outside the gene matches. Germline CDR1 LNHDA, CDR2 SQIVND (reference sequence). The CDR3 protein is CASSVSGGDEQYF. DNA of the CDR3: TGTGCCAGTAGTGTTTCGGGAGGCGACGAGCAGTACTTC.

CDR3 sequence reads: CASSPISGAPHEQFF. The DNA for the CDR3 is TGTGCCAGCAGCCCAATTAGCGGGGCCCCCCATGAGCAGTTCTTC. The V call is TRBV7-9, the J call TRBJ2-1; TRBD2 matches 8 bases. Germline values: CDR1 SEHNR, CDR2 FQNEAQ (reference sequence). The CDR3 sequence is 15 residues long. Trimming cost V 5 bases and J 8 bases; bases outside gene matches: 11. Full variable domain (rest looked up from reference TRBV7-9 and TRBJ2-1): DTGVSQNPRHKITKRGQNVTFRCDPISEHNRLYWYRQTLGQGPEFLTYFQNEAQLEKSRLLSDRFSAERPKGSFSTLEIQRTEQGDSAMYLCASSPISGAPHEQFFGPGTRLTVL.

This clone was seen a single time. The rearrangement joins TRBV9 to TRBJ2-1; possible D gene TRBD2, 6 bases. CDR3 size: 14 residues. Germline lookup yields CDR1 SGDLS and CDR2 YYNGEE. Between the trimmed V and J ends, which lost 0 bases and 4 bases, there was a span of 8 bases. CDR3 bases: TGTGCCAGCAGCGTAGCGGGAGCATACAATGAGCAGTTCTTC. This codes for CASSVAGAYNEQFF.